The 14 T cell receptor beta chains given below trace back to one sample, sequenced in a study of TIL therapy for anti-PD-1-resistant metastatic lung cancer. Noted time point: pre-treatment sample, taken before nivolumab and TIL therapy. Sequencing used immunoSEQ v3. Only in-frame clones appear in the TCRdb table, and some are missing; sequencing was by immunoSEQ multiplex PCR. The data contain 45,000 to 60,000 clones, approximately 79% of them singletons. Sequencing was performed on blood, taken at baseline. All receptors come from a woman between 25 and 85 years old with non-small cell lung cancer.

DNA of the CDR3: TGTGCCAGCAGTGACCCTGGGACTAGCGGGGGGGCTCCAGATACGCAGTATTTT. Translated, it gives CASSDPGTSGGAPDTQYF. The chain carries TRBV6-1 and TRBJ2-3; the match to TRBD2 covers 16 bases. The V segment lost 3 bases and the J segment 4 bases; nucleotides outside the gene matches: 7. The CDR3 totals 18 residues. In germline, CDR1 is MNHNS, CDR2 SASEGT.

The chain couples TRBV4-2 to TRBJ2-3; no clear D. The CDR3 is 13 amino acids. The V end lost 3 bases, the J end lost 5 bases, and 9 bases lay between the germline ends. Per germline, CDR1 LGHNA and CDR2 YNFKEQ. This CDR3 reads CASSQELGDTQYF. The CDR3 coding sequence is TGTGCCAGCAGCCAGGAGCTAGGAGATACGCAGTATTTT.

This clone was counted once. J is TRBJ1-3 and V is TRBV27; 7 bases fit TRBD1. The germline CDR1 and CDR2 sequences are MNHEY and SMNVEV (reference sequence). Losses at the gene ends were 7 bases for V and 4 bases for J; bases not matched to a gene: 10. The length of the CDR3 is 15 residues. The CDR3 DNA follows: TGTGCCAGCAAGACCTTTAGGGGGCCAGGAAACACCATATATTTT. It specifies CASKTFRGPGNTIYF.

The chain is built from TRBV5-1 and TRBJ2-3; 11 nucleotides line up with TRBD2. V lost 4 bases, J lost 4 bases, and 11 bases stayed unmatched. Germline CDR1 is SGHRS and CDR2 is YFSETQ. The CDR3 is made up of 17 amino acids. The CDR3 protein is CASSPGLAALGADTQYF. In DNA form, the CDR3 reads TGCGCCAGCAGCCCGGGACTAGCGGCCCTAGGGGCAGATACGCAGTATTTT.

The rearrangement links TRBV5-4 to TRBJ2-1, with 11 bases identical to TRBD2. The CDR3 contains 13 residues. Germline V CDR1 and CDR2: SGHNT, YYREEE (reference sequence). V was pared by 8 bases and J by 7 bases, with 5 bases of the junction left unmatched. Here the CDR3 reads CASTSGSLNEQFF. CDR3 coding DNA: TGTGCCAGTACTAGCGGGAGCTTGAATGAGCAGTTCTTC.

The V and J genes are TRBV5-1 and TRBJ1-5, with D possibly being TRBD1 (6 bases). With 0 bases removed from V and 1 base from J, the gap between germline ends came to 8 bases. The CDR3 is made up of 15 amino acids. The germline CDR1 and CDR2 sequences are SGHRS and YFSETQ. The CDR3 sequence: CASSLEGGSNQPQHF. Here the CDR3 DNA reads TGCGCCAGCAGCTTGGAGGGGGGGAGCAATCAGCCCCAGCATTTT.

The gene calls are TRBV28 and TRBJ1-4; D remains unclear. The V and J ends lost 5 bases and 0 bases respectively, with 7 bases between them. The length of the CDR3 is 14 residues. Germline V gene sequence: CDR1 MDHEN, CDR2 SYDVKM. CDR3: CASSGSATNEKLFF. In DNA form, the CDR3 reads TGTGCCAGCAGTGGATCGGCAACTAATGAAAAACTGTTTTTT.

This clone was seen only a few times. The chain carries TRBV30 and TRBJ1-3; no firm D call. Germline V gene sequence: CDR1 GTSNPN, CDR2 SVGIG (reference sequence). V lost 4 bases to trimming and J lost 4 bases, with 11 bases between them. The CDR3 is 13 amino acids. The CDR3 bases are TGTGCCTGGAAGTTGCCTGGGGGAAACACCATATATTTT. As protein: CAWKLPGGNTIYF.

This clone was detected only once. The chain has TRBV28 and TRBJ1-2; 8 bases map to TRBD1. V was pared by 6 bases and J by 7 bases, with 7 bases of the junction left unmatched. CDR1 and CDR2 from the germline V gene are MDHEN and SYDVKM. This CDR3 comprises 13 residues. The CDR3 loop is CASSLDRDGGYTF. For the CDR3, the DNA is TGTGCCAGCAGCTTGGACAGGGACGGTGGCTACACCTTC.

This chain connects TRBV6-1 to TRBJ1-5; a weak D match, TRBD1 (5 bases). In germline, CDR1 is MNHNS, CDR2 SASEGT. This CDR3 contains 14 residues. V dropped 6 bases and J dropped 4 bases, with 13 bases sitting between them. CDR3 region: CASRPGTFNQPQHF. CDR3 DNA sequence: TGTGCCAGCAGACCCGGGACGTTTAATCAGCCCCAGCATTTT.

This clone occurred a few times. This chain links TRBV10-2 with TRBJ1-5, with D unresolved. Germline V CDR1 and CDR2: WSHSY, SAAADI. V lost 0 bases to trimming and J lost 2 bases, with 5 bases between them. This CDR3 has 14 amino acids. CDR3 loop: CASSESGGNQPQHF. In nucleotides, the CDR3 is TGCGCCAGCAGTGAGTCCGGGGGCAATCAGCCCCAGCATTTT.

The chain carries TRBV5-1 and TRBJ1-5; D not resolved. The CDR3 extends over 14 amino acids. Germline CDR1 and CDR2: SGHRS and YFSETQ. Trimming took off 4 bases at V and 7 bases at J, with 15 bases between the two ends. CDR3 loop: CASSPGGSGQPQHF. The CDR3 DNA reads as TGCGCCAGCAGCCCTGGCGGATCCGGCCAGCCCCAGCATTTT.

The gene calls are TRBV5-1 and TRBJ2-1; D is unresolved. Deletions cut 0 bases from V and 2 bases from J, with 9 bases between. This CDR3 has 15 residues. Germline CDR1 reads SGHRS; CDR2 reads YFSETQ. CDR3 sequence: CASSLALNPYNEQFF. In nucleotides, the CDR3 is TGCGCCAGCAGCTTGGCTTTGAACCCCTACAATGAGCAGTTCTTC.

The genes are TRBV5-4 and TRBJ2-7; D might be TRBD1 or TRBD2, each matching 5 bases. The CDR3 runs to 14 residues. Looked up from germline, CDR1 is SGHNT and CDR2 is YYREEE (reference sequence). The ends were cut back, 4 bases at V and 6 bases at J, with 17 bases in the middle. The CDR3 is CASSVKTEGPEQYF. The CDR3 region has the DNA TGTGCCAGCAGCGTGAAAACAGAGGGACCCGAGCAGTACTTC.